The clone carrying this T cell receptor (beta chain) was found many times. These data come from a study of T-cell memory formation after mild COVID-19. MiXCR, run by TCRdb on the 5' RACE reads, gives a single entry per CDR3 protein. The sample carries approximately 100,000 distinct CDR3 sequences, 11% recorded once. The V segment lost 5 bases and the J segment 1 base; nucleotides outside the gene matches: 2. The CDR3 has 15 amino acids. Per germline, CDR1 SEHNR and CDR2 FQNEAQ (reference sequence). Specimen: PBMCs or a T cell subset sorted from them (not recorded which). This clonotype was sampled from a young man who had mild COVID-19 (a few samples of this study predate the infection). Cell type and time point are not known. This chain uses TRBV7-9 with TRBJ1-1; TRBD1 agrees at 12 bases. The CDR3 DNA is TGTGCCAGCAGCGCGGGACAGGGGGCGAACACTGAAGCTTTCTTT. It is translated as CASSAGQGANTEAFF.